These 25 T cell receptor beta chains originate from one sample sequenced in a study of OX40 agonist ivuxolimab in advanced cancers. Clones were read by immunoSEQ multiplex PCR, and TCRdb kept only the in-frame ones, dropping some. The top ten clones hold 0.25% to 0.3% of a sample with about 110,000 clones, roughly nine tenths of them seen once. The sequencing here drew on CD4+ or CD8+ T cells sorted from blood, taken in a trial of the OX40 agonist ivuxolimab. The receptors here all came from an adult with an advanced solid tumor such as melanoma, head and neck, liver or kidney cancer.

This sequence joins TRBV28 and TRBJ1-2; TRBD1 aligns across 9 bases. J gave up 4 bases and V 10 bases, and 7 bases lay outside the gene matches. The CDR3 extends over 13 amino acids. Germline V gene data show CDR1 as MDHEN and CDR2 as SYDVKM. CDR3 coding DNA: TGTGCCACCACAGGGGGCTCTAGCTATGGCTACACCTTC. Protein product: CATTGGSSYGYTF.

The chain has TRBV18 and TRBJ1-3; D is uncertain. The CDR3 is 17 amino acids. V lost 2 bases, J lost 2 bases, and 16 bases lay in between. CDR1 is KGHSH and CDR2 is LQKENI in the germline V gene. CDR3 DNA sequence: TGTGCCAGCTCACCAGAATTTGGGGAAAGCCCTGGAAACACCATATATTTT. Residues: CASSPEFGESPGNTIYF.

The chain is built from TRBV12-5 and TRBJ2-2, with 8 nucleotides matching TRBD2. CDR1 and CDR2 (germline): LGHNT, FRNRAP. The trim removed 7 bases at V and 0 bases at J, leaving 4 bases unmatched. The CDR3 covers 15 residues. CDR3 nucleotides: TGTGCTAGTGCCCGTAGCGGGACGAACACCGGGGAGCTGTTTTTT. Translating gives CASARSGTNTGELFF.

The V and J genes are TRBV5-4 and TRBJ1-3; 7 bases match TRBD1. Germline-derived CDR1 and CDR2 are SGHNT and YYREEE (reference sequence). The CDR3 contains 16 residues. J gave up 0 bases and V 2 bases, and 5 bases lay outside the gene matches. For the CDR3, the DNA is TGTGCCAGCAGCTTATACCGGGACAGCTCTGGAAACACCATATATTTT. Encoded protein: CASSLYRDSSGNTIYF.

V usage is TRBV19 and J usage is TRBJ1-4; TRBD1 agrees at 7 bases. V lost 5 bases, J lost 8 bases, and 11 bases stayed unmatched. The CDR3 spans 15 residues. CDR1 LNHDA and CDR2 SQIVND come from the germline V gene (reference sequence). This CDR3 reads CASSPSGRGHEKLFF. CDR3 DNA: TGTGCCAGTAGTCCCTCGGGGAGGGGGCACGAAAAACTGTTTTTT.

This chain connects TRBV4-2 to TRBJ1-1, with 9 bases aligning to TRBD1. V was pared by 5 bases and J by 10 bases, with 17 bases of the junction left unmatched. CDR1 and CDR2 (germline): LGHNA, YNFKEQ. There are 16 residues in the CDR3. Here the CDR3 reads CASSLSPVQGALGAFF. Here the CDR3 DNA reads TGTGCCAGCAGCTTAAGCCCTGTACAGGGGGCGCTAGGAGCTTTCTTT.

This rearrangement joins TRBV2 to TRBJ2-1; TRBD2 matches 10 bases. V gave up 6 bases and J gave up 8 bases; unmatched junction bases: 4. In germline, CDR1 is SNHLY, CDR2 FYNNEI. The CDR3 runs 13 residues. CDR3 residues: CASSLGLADEQFF. As DNA, the CDR3 is TGTGCCAGCAGCCTCGGACTAGCGGATGAGCAGTTCTTC.

The rearrangement links TRBV5-1 to TRBJ2-1, with 13 bases fitting TRBD2. CDR1 is SGHRS and CDR2 is YFSETQ in the germline V gene. This CDR3 has 13 residues. The J segment lost 6 bases and the V segment lost 10 bases, leaving 4 bases of the junction unmatched. The CDR3 protein is CASWTSGGNEQFF. The CDR3 DNA follows: TGCGCCTCCTGGACTAGCGGGGGCAATGAGCAGTTCTTC.

The table lists this clone with a count of one. This chain joins TRBV5-5 and TRBJ2-2, with 9 bases lining up with TRBD2. This CDR3 has 17 residues. Per the germline V gene, CDR1 is SGHKS and CDR2 is YYEKEE (reference sequence). Trimming removed 0 bases from V and 1 base from J; junction bases left unmatched: 4. CDR3 protein: CASSLALAGLNTGELFF. The CDR3, as DNA: TGTGCCAGCAGCTTGGCCCTAGCGGGGCTGAACACCGGGGAGCTGTTTTTT.

CDR3 nucleotides: TGTGCCAGCAGCCGGACTAGCGGGGGGGGAAGCTCCTACAATGAGCAGTTCTTC. Translating it yields CASSRTSGGGSSYNEQFF. The gene calls are TRBV11-3 and TRBJ2-1, with 15 bases that match TRBD2. Germline V gene lookup returns CDR1 SGHNT and CDR2 YENEEA. Unmatched junction bases numbered 5, after V lost 5 bases and J lost 0 bases. The CDR3 length is 18 residues.

The CDR3 region is CASSFGQATYNEQFF. DNA of the CDR3: TGTGCCAGCAGCTTCGGACAGGCCACTTACAATGAGCAGTTCTTC. The V call is TRBV9, the J call TRBJ2-1; 7 bases fit TRBD1. The germline gives CDR1 SGDLS, CDR2 YYNGEE. The CDR3 has 15 amino acids. V was clipped by 4 bases and J by 4 bases; unmatched bases: 8.

The chain uses TRBV4-1 and TRBJ1-4; no clear D. The CDR3 is made up of 15 amino acids. Germline assignment: CDR1 MGHRA and CDR2 YSYEKL. V lost 4 bases, J lost 8 bases, and 17 bases lay in between. The CDR3: CASSPPDVRREKLFF. The CDR3 DNA sequence: TGCGCCAGCAGCCCCCCAGATGTCCGAAGAGAAAAACTGTTTTTT.

Here the CDR3 reads CASSQARSNQPQHF. The DNA of the CDR3 is TGCGCCAGCAGCCAAGCAAGAAGCAATCAGCCCCAGCATTTT. The V call is TRBV4-3, the J call TRBJ1-5; D is unclear. Per the germline V gene, CDR1 is LGHNA and CDR2 is YSLEER. V lost 1 base, J lost 1 base, and 5 bases lay in between. This CDR3 contains 14 residues.

The J gene is TRBJ1-6, the V gene TRBV6-9; D is uncertain. This CDR3 has 14 residues. Germline V CDR1 and CDR2: MNHGY, SVAAGI. V gave up 4 bases and J gave up 6 bases, with 10 bases separating them. This CDR3 reads CASSSAATNSPLHF. DNA for the CDR3: TGTGCCAGCAGTTCGGCAGCCACTAATTCACCCCTCCACTTT.

The genes are TRBV4-2 and TRBJ2-7; D remains unclear. There are 13 residues in the CDR3. Trimming pared 0 bases from V and 5 bases from J, leaving 8 bases between. CDR1 LGHNA and CDR2 YNFKEQ come from the germline V gene. In DNA, the CDR3 is TGTGCCAGCAGCCAAGACAGTCGGGACGAGCAGTACTTC. Translating it yields CASSQDSRDEQYF.

Concerning this clone itself: Compared with germline, one end of the junction differs, possibly owing to a read error. The chain is built from TRBV7-7 and TRBJ2-5; D gene uncertain. The CDR3 covers 13 residues. Per germline, CDR1 SSHAT and CDR2 FNYEAQ (reference sequence). Here the CDR3 reads CASSLGSQETQYF. In DNA form, the CDR3 reads TGTGCTAGCAGCTTAGGCTCACAAGAGACCCAGTACTTC.

The chain employs TRBV4-3 and TRBJ1-2; a weak D match, TRBD1 (6 bases). This CDR3 region has 13 residues. In germline, CDR1 is LGHNA, CDR2 YSLEER. V lost 1 base, J lost 5 bases, and 8 bases lay in between. The CDR3 is CASSQAQGYGYTF. CDR3 nucleotides: TGCGCCAGCAGCCAAGCACAGGGATATGGCTACACCTTC.

The CDR3 bases are TGTGCCAGCAGCCCGAGGATTTTGACAGGGGGCAATGGCGGGGAGCTGTTTTTT. Translated: CASSPRILTGGNGGELFF. The chain recombines TRBV7-2 with TRBJ2-2; 10 bases match TRBD1. The CDR3 covers 18 residues. Germline V gives CDR1 SGHTA, CDR2 FQGNSA. Losses at the gene ends were 5 bases for V and 7 bases for J; bases not matched to a gene: 16. Based on the CDR3 plus reference TRBV7-2 and TRBJ2-2, the full variable domain is GAGVSQSPSNKVTEKGKDVELRCDPISGHTALYWYRQSLGQGLEFLIYFQGNSAPDKSGLPSDRFSAERTGGSVSTLTIQRTQQEDSAVYLCASSPRILTGGNGGELFFGEGSRLTVL.

V is TRBV5-4 and J is TRBJ1-2, with 8 bases lining up with TRBD1. Per the germline V gene, CDR1 is SGHNT and CDR2 is YYREEE (reference sequence). This CDR3 has 17 amino acids. The V and J ends lost 4 bases and 1 base, in that order; junction bases with no gene match: 12. CDR3 residues: CASSTVGGTGLNYGYTF. For the CDR3, the DNA is TGTGCCAGCAGCACCGTGGGAGGGACAGGACTTAACTATGGCTACACCTTC.

The rearrangement joins TRBV14 to TRBJ1-2; a possible D gene is TRBD1 (6 bases). Germline assignment: CDR1 SGHDN and CDR2 FVKESK. The V and J ends lost 4 bases and 8 bases respectively, with 17 bases between them. CDR3 length: 14 residues. CDR3 nucleotide sequence: TGTGCCAGCAGCCTTCTCGGGGGGGCTGGAGGCTACACCTTC. Translated: CASSLLGGAGGYTF.

This sequence joins TRBV11-3 and TRBJ1-1, with D tentatively TRBD1 (5 bases). CDR3 length equals 15 residues. Trimming cost V 4 bases and J 4 bases, with 16 bases left between them. Germline values: CDR1 SGHNT, CDR2 YENEEA. This CDR3 reads CASSSTAQGGTEAFF. The CDR3 DNA follows: TGTGCCAGCAGCTCGACGGCGCAGGGAGGCACTGAAGCTTTCTTT.

The rearrangement links TRBV15 to TRBJ1-5; D possibly corresponds to TRBD1 (5 bases). V was clipped by 0 bases and J by 6 bases, with 12 bases between them. Looked up from germline, CDR1 is LNHNV and CDR2 is YYDKDF (reference sequence). The CDR3 sequence is 15 residues long. CDR3 loop: CATSRDRVRGQPQHF. As DNA, the CDR3 is TGTGCCACCAGCAGAGACAGAGTAAGGGGTCAGCCCCAGCATTTT.

This clone was counted a single time. The chain employs TRBV10-3 and TRBJ2-3, with 9 bases lining up with TRBD1. In germline, CDR1 is ENHRY, CDR2 SYGVKD. With V trimmed by 0 bases and J by 4 bases, 8 bases remained unmatched. The CDR3 length is 17 residues. The CDR3: CAISESMGTGKADTQYF. The CDR3 DNA follows: TGTGCCATCAGTGAGTCTATGGGGACAGGGAAGGCAGATACGCAGTATTTT.

The chain recombines TRBV7-2 with TRBJ2-5; D unclear. Germline CDR1 is SGHTA and CDR2 is FQGNSA. Trimming cost V 5 bases and J 3 bases, with 10 bases left between them. This CDR3 spans 13 amino acids. This chain's CDR3 is CASSPRTEETQYF. CDR3 DNA sequence: TGTGCCAGCAGCCCCCGGACGGAAGAGACCCAGTACTTC.

This chain joins TRBV18 and TRBJ2-5, with D possibly called TRBD1 or TRBD2 (5 bases each). CDR1 KGHSH and CDR2 LQKENI come from the germline V gene. The CDR3 sequence is 16 residues long. Trimming took off 3 bases at V and 1 base at J, with 15 bases between the two ends. The CDR3 loop reads CASSPGPRGPQETQYF. The DNA for the CDR3 is TGTGCCAGCTCACCGGGTCCTCGGGGCCCCCAAGAGACCCAGTACTTC.